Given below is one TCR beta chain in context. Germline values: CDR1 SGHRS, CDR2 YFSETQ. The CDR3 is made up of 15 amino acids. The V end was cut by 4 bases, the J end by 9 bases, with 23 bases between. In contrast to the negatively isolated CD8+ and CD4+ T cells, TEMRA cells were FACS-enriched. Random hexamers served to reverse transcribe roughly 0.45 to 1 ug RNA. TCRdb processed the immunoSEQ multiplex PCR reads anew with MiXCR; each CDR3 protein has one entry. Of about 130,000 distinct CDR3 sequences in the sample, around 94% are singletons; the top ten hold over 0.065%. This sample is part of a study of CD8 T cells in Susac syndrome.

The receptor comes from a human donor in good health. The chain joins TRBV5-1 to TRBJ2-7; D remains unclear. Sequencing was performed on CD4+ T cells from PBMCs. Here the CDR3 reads CASSQLSSPYERQYF. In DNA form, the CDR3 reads TGCGCCAGCAGCCAACTTAGCAGCCCCTACGAGCGGCAGTACTTC.